This record covers a single TCR beta chain. Only one count was recorded for this clone. Its antigen has not been determined. Within one base of it there is no much larger clone, and no base qualities were kept. At the junction V is shortened by 1 base and J by 4 bases; bases outside the gene matches: 18. Reading the germline V gene gives CDR1 SGDLS and CDR2 YYNGEE. Spanning cysteine to phenylalanine, the CDR3 consists of 20 amino acids. Solely the CDR3 DNA is kept, with 60 bases framed from the first base. This entry comes from a study of control samples from healthy donors and cancer patients (dated by TCRdb to about 2020). Receptor amplification or capture employed the immunoSEQ multiplex PCR assay. What TCRdb holds here is the immuneACCESS table cut down to in-frame rearrangements. Part of the clones is not present; checked against another copy, under half of the missing clones reflect an unresolved V gene, and the others are unexplained. The sample table contains 400,000 to 500,000 clones; only one count was recorded for about nine tenths of them. 5.5% to 8% of the sample is held by the ten biggest clonotypes.

The TCR originated in a man aged 40-49 years with head and neck cancer. The sequence joins TRBV9 to TRBJ2-1, and 9 bases in between align with TRBD2. The sequenced sample was PBMCs. For the CDR3, the sequence is CASSVIDRVAGVGGYNEQFF. The nucleotide sequence reads TGTGCCAGCAGCGTAATTGATAGAGTAGCGGGAGTGGGAGGTTACAATGAGCAGTTCTTC.